The entry below gives a single T cell receptor beta chain sequence along with its context. Antigen unknown. This sample was taken from a study of beta chain features in type 1 diabetes. The investigators reverse transcribed all of the isolated RNA, so they sequenced expressed TCRB transcripts. Method: immunoSEQ multiplex PCR; TCRdb's copy keeps in-frame clones and lacks some. The table shows roughly 70,000 clones, with more than 45% occurring only once. V was clipped by 3 bases and J by 2 bases; unmatched bases: 7. This CDR3 has 15 residues. CDR1 is SGHRS, CDR2 YFSETQ, per germline. The study, taken as a whole, reports: Among all four CD4+ subsets, Type 1 diabetes patients had TCRB CDR3s that were moderately but significantly shorter.

The sequenced sample was central memory CD4+ T cells from blood. This chain connects TRBV5-1 to TRBJ2-7; 8 bases map to TRBD2. The sequence came from a man younger than 45 with type 1 diabetes. DNA for the CDR3: TGCGCCAGCAGCTCGAGCGGAGCGGGGGCCTACGAGCAGTACTTC. Protein sequence: CASSSSGAGAYEQYF.